A single sample gave rise to the 26 T cell receptor beta chains below, sequenced in a study of human T cells and chemical hapten exposure. Time point denoted: patch test 2, 6 weeks after DPC sensitization. Sample treatment: therapeutic diphenylcyclopropenone sensitization with weekly scalp DPC. One entry per CDR3 protein results from TCRdb running MiXCR on the RACE reads. The data show some 350,000 distinct CDR3 sequences, around 6% seen once. The sequences come from whole blood, collected in connection with sensitization to the hapten diphenylcyclopropenone (DPC). These receptor sequences come from a woman under 30 with alopecia areata. Some clones in this sample may be carry-over from other donors' samples.

This clonotype was observed a few times. V gene TRBV7-2 combines with J gene TRBJ2-1; 10 bases align to TRBD2. Germline CDR1 is SGHTA and CDR2 is FQGNSA. The trim removed 5 bases at V and 4 bases at J, leaving 5 bases unmatched. This CDR3 comprises 15 residues. The CDR3 region is CASSISGGDYNEQFF. The CDR3 DNA reads TGTGCCAGCAGCATAAGCGGGGGGGATTACAATGAGCAGTTCTTC.

The chain employs TRBV20-1 and TRBJ2-3, with TRBD2 matching over 11 bases. The CDR3 loop spans 16 amino acids. Germline CDR1 reads DFQATT; CDR2 reads SNEGSKA (reference sequence). Trimming cost V 3 bases and J 3 bases; bases outside gene matches: 8. The DNA of the CDR3 is TGCAGTGCTAGTAATCGCGGGACTAGCGGAACAGATACGCAGTATTTT. Translated: CSASNRGTSGTDTQYF.

This clonotype has at least ten counts. The genes are TRBV11-2 and TRBJ1-2, with 11 bases that match TRBD1. CDR1 SGHAT and CDR2 FQNNGV come from the germline V gene. V lost 5 bases to trimming and J lost 5 bases; unmatched junction nucleotides: 7. This CDR3 is 15 amino acids long. Written as DNA, the CDR3 is TGTGCCAGCAGCACGGACAGGGGGCGTCGTTATGGCTACACCTTC. Amino acid sequence: CASSTDRGRRYGYTF.

This clonotype came up many times. V usage is TRBV29-1 and J usage is TRBJ2-7; the match to TRBD1 covers 8 bases. Germline V CDR1 and CDR2: SQVTM, ANQGSEA. The CDR3 is 16 amino acids. With V trimmed by 4 bases and J by 3 bases, 14 bases remained unmatched. The CDR3 is CSVGGGRGPEDYEQYF. CDR3 nucleotides: TGCAGCGTTGGAGGTGGCAGGGGGCCAGAGGACTACGAGCAGTACTTC.

This clonotype has only a few counts. The rearrangement uses TRBV7-2 and TRBJ2-3; 10 bases are shared with TRBD1. After removal of 6 bases from V and 1 base from J, the junction contained 4 bases not matched to a gene. Germline V gene sequence: CDR1 SGHTA, CDR2 FQGNSA. The CDR3 loop spans 15 amino acids. DNA for the CDR3: TGTGCCAGCAGAACGACAGGGGGCCGCACAGATACGCAGTATTTT. It translates to CASRTTGGRTDTQYF.

The chain links TRBV6-1 to TRBJ2-7, with 11 bases that match TRBD1. The J segment lost 4 bases and the V segment lost 5 bases, leaving 4 bases of the junction unmatched. The CDR3 length is 14 residues. CDR1 and CDR2 (germline): MNHNS, SASEGT. The CDR3 loop is CASSKGQGGYEQYF. For the CDR3, the DNA is TGTGCCAGCAGTAAGGGACAGGGGGGGTACGAGCAGTACTTC.

This clonotype was counted a few times. V is TRBV20-1 and J is TRBJ1-4; no clear D gene. The CDR3 is made up of 14 amino acids. Germline V gene data show CDR1 as DFQATT and CDR2 as SNEGSKA (reference sequence). V lost 6 bases to trimming and J lost 7 bases, with 18 bases between them. In nucleotides, the CDR3 is TGCAGTGCGCGAGACGGAAGTAGGGCTGAAAAACTGTTTTTT. It is translated as CSARDGSRAEKLFF.

This clonotype was detected ten times or more. The chain recombines TRBV29-1 with TRBJ1-1; no reliable D call. The CDR3 runs 13 residues. The germline CDR1 and CDR2 sequences are SQVTM and ANQGSEA. V gave up 4 bases and J gave up 0 bases, with 9 bases separating them. CDR3 in amino acids: CSVGGLLNTEAFF. The CDR3 DNA is TGCAGCGTTGGAGGGCTCCTGAACACTGAAGCTTTCTTT. Variable domain in full (rest from reference TRBV29-1 and TRBJ1-1): SAVISQKPSRDICQRGTSLTIQCQVDSQVTMMFWYRQQPGQSLTLIATANQGSEATYESGFVIDKFPISRPNLTFSTLTVSNMSPEDSSIYLCSVGGLLNTEAFFGQGTRLTVV.

The chain combines TRBV19 with TRBJ1-1, with no clear D. In germline, CDR1 is LNHDA, CDR2 SQIVND (reference sequence). The CDR3 length is 12 residues. Trimming cost V 7 bases and J 1 base, with 7 bases left between them. This CDR3 is CASNDGNTEAFF. CDR3 nucleotides: TGTGCCAGTAATGATGGGAACACTGAAGCTTTCTTT.

This clonotype has ten or more counts. CDR3 amino acids: CASSSLAIGELFF. CDR3 bases: TGTGCCAGCAGCTCCCTCGCGATCGGGGAGCTGTTTTTT. V and J are TRBV7-9 and TRBJ2-2; D uncertain. CDR3 length equals 13 residues. Germline lookup yields CDR1 SEHNR and CDR2 FQNEAQ (reference sequence). V gave up 4 bases and J gave up 7 bases, with 10 bases separating them.

This clonotype showed up many times. The chain employs TRBV18 and TRBJ1-5; TRBD1 agrees at 7 bases. CDR1 is KGHSH and CDR2 is LQKENI in the germline V gene. Trimming removed 3 bases from V and 11 bases from J; junction bases left unmatched: 10. This CDR3 region has 14 residues. The CDR3 DNA sequence: TGTGCCAGCTCACCGGAACAACAGGGGTCAGCCCAGCATTTT. It yields the protein CASSPEQQGSAQHF.

This clonotype has only a few counts. This rearrangement joins TRBV20-1 to TRBJ2-3; perhaps D is TRBD1 or TRBD2 (5 bases each). The CDR3 is 14 amino acids. Trimming removed 4 bases from V and 4 bases from J, with 15 bases in between. Germline V lookup: CDR1 DFQATT, CDR2 SNEGSKA (reference sequence). The CDR3 spells CSANRRDGADTQYF. CDR3 sequence (DNA): TGCAGTGCTAATCGAAGGGACGGCGCAGATACGCAGTATTTT.

This clonotype was counted many times. The rearrangement uses TRBV5-5 and TRBJ1-5; no clear D. Trimming took 2 bases from V and 3 from J, leaving 12 bases between them. CDR3 length: 15 amino acids. Germline V CDR1 and CDR2: SGHKS, YYEKEE (reference sequence). The DNA of the CDR3 is TGTGCCAGCAGCTTTGATGGACGGCACAATCAGCCCCAGCATTTT. Its translation: CASSFDGRHNQPQHF.

Points on this clonotype: A much larger clonotype is one base distant, so this may be a read error. The chain employs TRBV12-3 or TRBV12-4 and TRBJ1-1, with a tentative D call TRBD1 (6 bases). Trimming took 3 bases from V and 6 from J, leaving 11 bases between them. This CDR3 spans 13 amino acids. The CDR3 DNA follows: TGTGCCAGCAGTTTTGGGGGGGCCCCTGAAGCTTTCTTT. Translated: CASSFGGAPEAFF.

This clonotype was counted a few times. The V call is TRBV5-5, the J call TRBJ2-3, with 10 bases fitting TRBD2. This CDR3 comprises 18 residues. CDR1 is SGHKS, CDR2 YYEKEE, per germline (reference sequence). With V trimmed by 4 bases and J by 5 bases, 16 bases remained unmatched. This CDR3 is CASSKRSLAGAEGDTQYF. CDR3 sequence (DNA): TGTGCCAGCAGCAAGAGGAGTCTAGCGGGGGCGGAGGGAGATACGCAGTATTTT.

The chain employs TRBV6-6 and TRBJ2-3; no clear D gene. Trimming took off 4 bases at V and 4 bases at J, with 12 bases between the two ends. CDR3 length: 14 residues. Germline CDR1 is MNHNY and CDR2 is SVGAGI (reference sequence). The CDR3: CASSLSSRADTQYF. The CDR3 bases are TGTGCCAGCAGTTTGTCGAGTCGGGCAGATACGCAGTATTTT.

This clonotype has a count of ten or more. V is TRBV5-1 and J is TRBJ1-6; 7 nucleotides match TRBD1. Germline V gene data show CDR1 as SGHRS and CDR2 as YFSETQ. V lost 0 bases to trimming and J lost 9 bases; unmatched junction nucleotides: 6. CDR3 length equals 15 residues. The DNA for the CDR3 is TGCGCCAGCAGCTTGGGGACAGGTGGTTTTTCACCCCTCCACTTT. Translation: CASSLGTGGFSPLHF.

V and J are TRBV7-9 and TRBJ2-5; possible D gene TRBD1, 6 bases. Germline V gene data show CDR1 as SEHNR and CDR2 as FQNEAQ (reference sequence). CDR3 length equals 13 residues. V was clipped by 4 bases and J by 3 bases, with 9 bases between them. CDR3 nucleotide sequence: TGTGCCAGCAGCTCGCAGGGGAAAGAGACCCAGTACTTC. This gives the protein CASSSQGKETQYF.

This clonotype was observed a handful of times. This chain links TRBV11-2 with TRBJ2-1, with 10 bases that match TRBD2. Germline CDR1 is SGHAT and CDR2 is FQNNGV. Trimming took 6 bases from V and 7 from J; bases not matched to a gene: 9. This CDR3 region has 15 residues. The CDR3 loop reads CASRDLAGGKNEQFF. CDR3 nucleotides: TGTGCCAGCAGAGATTTAGCGGGGGGAAAAAATGAGCAGTTCTTC.

This clonotype came up many times. The chain recombines TRBV20-1 with TRBJ1-4; weak D call: TRBD1 (6 bases). Germline CDR1 DFQATT, CDR2 SNEGSKA (reference sequence). The CDR3 consists of 14 residues. Trimming shortened V by 7 bases and J by 7 bases, and 19 bases separated the two germline ends. This chain's CDR3 is CSGLQGGVAEKLFF. In nucleotides, the CDR3 is TGCAGTGGACTACAGGGAGGTGTAGCTGAAAAACTGTTTTTT.

The rearrangement links TRBV20-1 to TRBJ1-2; 7 nucleotides agree with TRBD1. The CDR3 is 13 residues long. CDR1 is DFQATT and CDR2 is SNEGSKA in the germline V gene (reference sequence). With 0 bases clipped from V and 5 bases from J, the junction kept 3 bases outside the gene matches. The CDR3 reads CSARDGQAYGYTF. The CDR3 DNA reads as TGCAGTGCTAGAGATGGACAGGCATATGGCTACACCTTC.

This clonotype was counted between two and nine times. V and J are TRBV9 and TRBJ2-1; 10 bases fit TRBD2. The CDR3 is made up of 15 amino acids. V was clipped by 0 bases and J by 5 bases; unmatched bases: 2. The V gene's germline CDR1 is SGDLS and CDR2 YYNGEE. The CDR3 bases are TGTGCCAGCAGCGTAGAACTAGCGGGGCACAATGAGCAGTTCTTC. Translated, it gives CASSVELAGHNEQFF. Combining the CDR3 with reference TRBV9 and TRBJ2-1 gives the whole variable domain DSGVTQTPKHLITATGQRVTLRCSPRSGDLSVYWYQQSLDQGLQFLIQYYNGEERAKGNILERFSAQQFPDLHSELNLSSLELGDSALYFCASSVELAGHNEQFFGPGTRLTVL.

This clonotype was found many times. The chain is built from TRBV28 and TRBJ1-2; D uncertain. This CDR3 spans 12 amino acids. The germline CDR1 and CDR2 sequences are MDHEN and SYDVKM. V lost 8 bases, J lost 4 bases, and 11 bases lay in between. CDR3 amino acids: CASGERLYGYTF. The CDR3 DNA is TGTGCCAGCGGTGAGCGGCTCTATGGCTACACCTTC.

The sample holds many counts of this clonotype. The V gene is TRBV9, the J gene TRBJ2-6; 7 bases align to TRBD1. The CDR3 has 18 residues. From germline, CDR1 is SGDLS and CDR2 YYNGEE. V gave up 4 bases and J gave up 0 bases; unmatched junction bases: 10. The CDR3 DNA reads as TGTGCCAGCAGCAGACGGGACAGTGCAAACTCTGGGGCCAACGTCCTGACTTTC. This sequence encodes CASSRRDSANSGANVLTF.

CDR3 DNA: TGTGCCAGCAGTTTTGACCCCGGACGGAGCTCCTACAATGAGCAGTTCTTC. Residues: CASSFDPGRSSYNEQFF. J is TRBJ2-1 and V is TRBV12-3 or TRBV12-4; D is unclear. The ends were cut back, 3 bases at V and 0 bases at J, with 15 bases in the middle. The CDR3 covers 17 residues.

This clonotype occurred many times. The chain uses TRBV11-1 and TRBJ2-2; D ambiguous. Trimming pared 1 base from V and 0 bases from J, leaving 9 bases between. The CDR3 is 16 amino acids. Germline CDR1 SGHAT, CDR2 FQDESV (reference sequence). The CDR3 DNA is TGTGCCAGCAGCTTAGAGCCGTTAACGAACACCGGGGAGCTGTTTTTT. It encodes CASSLEPLTNTGELFF.